A single sample gave rise to the 14 T cell receptor beta chains below, sequenced in a study of CD8+CD57+ T cells in acquired aplastic anemia. Profiling that covered TCR beta VDJ and CDR3 relied on genomic DNA as its template. TCRdb called the reads again in MiXCR, with one record for every CDR3 protein. The table shows 200,000 to 250,000 distinct CDR3 sequences, with roughly 55% occurring only once. The sequenced sample was sorted CD4+, CD8+, or CD8+CD57+ T cells (not recorded which) from PBMCs. All receptors come from a human donor in good health.

V is TRBV6-1 and J is TRBJ2-7; D might be TRBD2 (7 bases). CDR3 size: 13 residues. V shed 6 bases and J shed 1 base, with 10 bases lying between them. Germline CDR1 reads MNHNS; CDR2 reads SASEGT. In nucleotides, the CDR3 is TGTGCCAGCAGGGGGGGGGCGTCCTACGAGCAGTACTTC. It encodes CASRGGASYEQYF.

Notes on this clonotype: This sequence may be a read error, since a much larger clone differs from it by one base. The V call is TRBV9, the J call TRBJ2-5; 9 positions match TRBD1. Germline loops: CDR1 SGDLS, CDR2 YYNGEE. CDR3 length: 17 amino acids. The DNA for the CDR3 is TGTGCCAGCAGCCCAGGTTGGACAGGGGAATCGAAAGAGGCCCAGTACTTC. It codes for CASSPGWTGESKEAQYF.

This clonotype showed up just a few times. The rearrangement joins TRBV5-6 to TRBJ1-2; no reliable D call. The CDR3 is made up of 17 amino acids. Germline CDR1 reads SGHDT; CDR2 reads YYEEEE. The V gene lost 4 bases and the J gene lost 0 bases, with 19 bases spanning the gap. CDR3 coding DNA: TGTGCCAGCAGCCGACCTCCTCACAGCGGGACTAACTATGGCTACACCTTC. This encodes CASSRPPHSGTNYGYTF.

The gene calls are TRBV7-2 and TRBJ1-2, with 8 bases lining up with TRBD1. The V gene's germline CDR1 is SGHTA and CDR2 FQGNSA. The CDR3 length is 13 residues. V was clipped by 6 bases and J by 4 bases; unmatched bases: 4. This CDR3 is CASRRQGSYGYTF. The CDR3 bases are TGTGCCAGCAGGCGACAGGGGTCCTATGGCTACACCTTC.

The rearrangement links TRBV6-1 to TRBJ2-7; weak D call: TRBD1 (6 bases). The end of the DNA aligns better with TRBJ2-5, so the J call may be wrong. Looked up from germline, CDR1 is MNHNS and CDR2 is SASEGT. This CDR3 is built from 14 residues. The CDR3: CASSYSIQGETQYF. CDR3 bases: TGTGCCAGCAGTTACTCGATACAGGGAGAGACCCAGTACTTC.

This clonotype was detected ten times or more. The chain is built from TRBV20-1 and TRBJ2-7; 8 bases fit TRBD1. The germline gives CDR1 DFQATT, CDR2 SNEGSKA (reference sequence). With V trimmed by 1 base and J by 5 bases, 7 bases remained unmatched. The CDR3 is 14 residues long. This CDR3 is CSARAAGGGDEQYF. DNA of the CDR3: TGCAGTGCTAGAGCTGCAGGGGGCGGCGACGAGCAGTACTTC.

V gene TRBV4-1 combines with J gene TRBJ1-6; TRBD1 is a possible D gene (6 bases). The germline V and J ends were trimmed by 0 bases and 10 bases, with 13 bases remaining between them. This CDR3 has 15 amino acids. In germline, CDR1 is MGHRA, CDR2 YSYEKL. CDR3 in DNA: TGCGCCAGCAGCCAAGATTCACAGGGAGGATCACCCCTCCACTTT. Encoded protein: CASSQDSQGGSPLHF.

The chain has TRBV15 and TRBJ2-2, with unresolved D. This CDR3 has 14 residues. Germline V gene data show CDR1 as LNHNV and CDR2 as YYDKDF (reference sequence). Trimming left V 3 bases short and J 7 bases short, with 12 bases between. CDR3 DNA: TGTGCCACCAGCAGGGGAAACGGGCACGGGGAGCTGTTTTTT. Its translation is CATSRGNGHGELFF.

The rearrangement joins TRBV20-1 to TRBJ1-1; the match to TRBD1 covers 7 bases. Germline loops: CDR1 DFQATT, CDR2 SNEGSKA (reference sequence). V lost 7 bases to trimming and J lost 7 bases; unmatched junction nucleotides: 9. CDR3 length: 12 residues. CDR3: CSGQGEDGEAFF. CDR3 bases: TGCAGTGGACAGGGAGAGGATGGTGAAGCTTTCTTT.

The chain links TRBV7-3 to TRBJ2-5; D may be TRBD2 (5 bases). Trimming removed 5 bases at V and 5 bases at J, with 9 bases between. Germline assignment: CDR1 SGHTA and CDR2 FQGTGA. This CDR3 has 12 amino acids. Here the CDR3 DNA reads TGTGCCAGCAGCCCCACGGGGGAGACCCAGTACTTC. As protein: CASSPTGETQYF.

This chain links TRBV7-9 with TRBJ1-5; 9 bases match TRBD1. Losses at the gene ends were 11 bases for V and 4 bases for J; bases not matched to a gene: 9. There are 14 residues in the CDR3. Germline V gene lookup returns CDR1 SEHNR and CDR2 FQNEAQ (reference sequence). CDR3 loop: CAGGPGTGNQPQHF. In DNA form, the CDR3 reads TGTGCCGGGGGCCCAGGGACAGGGAATCAGCCCCAGCATTTT. The variable domain in full, completed from reference TRBV7-9 and TRBJ1-5, reads DTGVSQNPRHKITKRGQNVTFRCDPISEHNRLYWYRQTLGQGPEFLTYFQNEAQLEKSRLLSDRFSAERPKGSFSTLEIQRTEQGDSAMYLCAGGPGTGNQPQHFGDGTRLSIL.

This clonotype turned up a few times. V and J are TRBV29-1 and TRBJ2-3; 7 nucleotides line up with TRBD1. With 5 bases clipped from V and 3 bases from J, the junction kept 8 bases outside the gene matches. This CDR3 contains 14 residues. Germline V gene data show CDR1 as SQVTM and CDR2 as ANQGSEA. DNA of the CDR3: TGCAGCGTTAAGCCGACAGGGTGGACAGATACGCAGTATTTT. Translation: CSVKPTGWTDTQYF.

The chain recombines TRBV10-1 with TRBJ1-1; the match to TRBD1 covers 7 bases. CDR1 is WNHNN and CDR2 is SYGVQD in the germline V gene (reference sequence). Germline trimming cut 2 bases from V and 4 bases from J; bases unmatched to any gene: 7. This CDR3 has 15 amino acids. The CDR3 loop reads CASSEADRVGTEAFF. DNA of the CDR3: TGCGCCAGCAGTGAGGCCGACAGGGTGGGCACTGAAGCTTTCTTT.

This sequence joins TRBV7-9 and TRBJ1-4; TRBD1 matches at 9 bases. The V gene's germline CDR1 is SEHNR and CDR2 FQNEAQ (reference sequence). With 2 bases clipped from V and 10 bases from J, the junction kept 8 bases outside the gene matches. The CDR3 loop spans 15 amino acids. CDR3 amino acids: CASSLWDRASGKLFF. In DNA form, the CDR3 reads TGTGCCAGCAGCTTATGGGACAGGGCTTCTGGAAAACTGTTTTTT.